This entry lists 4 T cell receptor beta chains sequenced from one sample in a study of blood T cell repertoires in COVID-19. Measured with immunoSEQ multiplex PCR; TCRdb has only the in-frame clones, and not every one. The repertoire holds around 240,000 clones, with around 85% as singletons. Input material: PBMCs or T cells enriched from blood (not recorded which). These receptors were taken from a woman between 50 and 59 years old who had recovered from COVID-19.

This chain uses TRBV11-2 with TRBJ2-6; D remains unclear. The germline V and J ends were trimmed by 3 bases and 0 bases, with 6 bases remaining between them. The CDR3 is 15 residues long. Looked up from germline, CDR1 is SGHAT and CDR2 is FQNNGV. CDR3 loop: CASSFSSSGANVLTF. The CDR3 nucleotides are TGTGCCAGCAGCTTCTCTAGCTCTGGGGCCAACGTCCTGACTTTC.

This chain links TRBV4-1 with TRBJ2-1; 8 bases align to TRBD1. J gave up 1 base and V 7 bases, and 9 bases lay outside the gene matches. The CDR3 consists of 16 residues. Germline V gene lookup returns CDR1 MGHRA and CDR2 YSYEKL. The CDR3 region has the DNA TGCGCCAGCAACGGCGCGACAGGGGTTTCCTACAATGAGCAGTTCTTC. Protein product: CASNGATGVSYNEQFF.

The CDR3 DNA follows: TGTGCCAGCAGTCCGGCCCAGGATCCGCAGTACTTC. This codes for CASSPAQDPQYF. The chain carries TRBV28 and TRBJ2-7; D unclear. The germline CDR1 and CDR2 sequences are MDHEN and SYDVKM. V dropped 5 bases and J dropped 9 bases, with 14 bases sitting between them. The CDR3 totals 12 residues.

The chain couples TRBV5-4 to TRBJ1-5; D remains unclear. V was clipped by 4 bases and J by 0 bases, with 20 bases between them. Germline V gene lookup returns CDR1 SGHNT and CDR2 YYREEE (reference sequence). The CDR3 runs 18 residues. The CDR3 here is CASSRDGFLGDSNQPQHF. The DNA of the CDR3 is TGTGCCAGCAGCAGAGACGGTTTCCTGGGAGATAGCAATCAGCCCCAGCATTTT.